This TCR beta chain comes out of a study of blood T cell repertoires in COVID-19. Background on the study: Samples came from the United States, Italy and Spain, spanning acute and convalescent COVID-19.

TCRdb's copy holds only in-frame clones and misses some; the assay was immunoSEQ multiplex PCR. In the table there are a few hundred thousand clones, 88% of which are singletons. V was trimmed by 4 bases and J by 3 bases, leaving 16 bases between them. CDR3 size: 15 residues. Germline loops: CDR1 GTSNPN, CDR2 SVGIG (reference sequence). Recruitment covered some 25 US areas and drew participants whose ages spanned roughly 18 to 100 years. Cohort assignment relied on participant-reported clinical history. The chain combines TRBV30 with TRBJ1-5; weak D call: TRBD1 (5 bases). Sequencing used PBMCs or T cells enriched from blood (not recorded which). The clonotype was recovered from a woman between 25 and 40 years old who had recovered from COVID-19. The CDR3 sequence is CAWTDTGGINQPQHF. CDR3 coding DNA: TGTGCCTGGACGGACACCGGGGGGATCAATCAGCCCCAGCATTTT.